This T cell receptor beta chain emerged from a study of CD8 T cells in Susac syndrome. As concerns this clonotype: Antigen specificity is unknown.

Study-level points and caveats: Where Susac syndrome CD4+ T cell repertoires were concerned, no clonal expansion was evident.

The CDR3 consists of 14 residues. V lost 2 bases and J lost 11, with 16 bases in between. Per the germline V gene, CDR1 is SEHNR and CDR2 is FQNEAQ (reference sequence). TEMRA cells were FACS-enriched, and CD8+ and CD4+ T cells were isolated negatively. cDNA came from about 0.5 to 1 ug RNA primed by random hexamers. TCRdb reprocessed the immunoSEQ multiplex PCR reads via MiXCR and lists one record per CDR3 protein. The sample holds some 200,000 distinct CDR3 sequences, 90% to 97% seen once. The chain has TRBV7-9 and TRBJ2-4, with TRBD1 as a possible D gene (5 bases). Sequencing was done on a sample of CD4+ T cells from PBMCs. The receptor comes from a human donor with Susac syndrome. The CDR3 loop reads CASSLQVREGLQYF. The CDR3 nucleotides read TGTGCCAGCAGCTTACAAGTCAGGGAAGGACTTCAGTACTTC.